These T cell receptor beta chains were read from a single sample in a study of blood T cell repertoires in COVID-19. The protocol was immunoSEQ multiplex PCR, while the TCRdb copy is restricted to in-frame clones and leaves out a portion. The repertoire includes about 46,000 clones, approximately 85% of them detected once, and more than 15% sits in the top ten. Sequencing used peripheral blood. All receptors derive from a human donor in a cohort sampled during active COVID-19. The donor label of this sample is uncertain. Each CDR3 is given with its conserved first and last residue. The D gene is left open where the match is weak. Not all rows give a size; the values are once, few, many and, for expanded clones, a class.

D gene	CDR3 length	clone size	J gene	V gene	CDR3 DNA	CDR3 protein
-	16	few	TRBJ2-1	TRBV4-1	TGCGCCAGCAGCCAAATCGACATCATCCACTACAATGAGCAGTTCTTC	CASSQIDIIHYNEQFF
TRBD2	17	-	TRBJ2-5	TRBV3-1/TRBV3-2	TGTGCCAGCAGCCATTTCCTAGCGGGAGAGGCGGATGAGACCCAGTACTTC	CASSHFLAGEADETQYF
-	16	-	TRBJ2-6	TRBV3-1/TRBV3-2	TGTGCCAGCAGCCAAGGCAGGGGCGGTGGGGCCAACGTCCTGACTTTC	CASSQGRGGGANVLTF
TRBD2	15	-	TRBJ2-2	TRBV7-6	TGTGCCAGCAGCTTAAGGCGGGGGGCCCACGGGGAGCTGTTTTTT	CASSLRRGAHGELFF
-	13	-	TRBJ2-3	TRBV2	TGTGCCAGCAGTGAAGGACAGCCAGATACGCAGTATTTT	CASSEGQPDTQYF
-	15	-	TRBJ1-1	TRBV28	TGTGCCAGCAGTCCGACTTCCGGGAGCGAAACTGAAGCTTTCTTT	CASSPTSGSETEAFF
-	16	-	TRBJ2-4	TRBV7-8	TGTGCCAGCAGCCCGCGACAGGGACTAGCCAAAAACATTCAGTACTTC	CASSPRQGLAKNIQYF
-	14	few	TRBJ1-1	TRBV18	TGTGCCAGCTCACTCCTGGACACGAACACTGAAGCTTTCTTT	CASSLLDTNTEAFF
-	13	once	TRBJ1-5	TRBV2	TGTGCCAGCAAGGGAGGGGGCAATCAGCCCCAGCATTTT	CASKGGGNQPQHF
-	15	-	TRBJ2-1	TRBV19	TGTGCCAGTAGTATTATTAGCAGCCCCTACAATGAGCAGTTCTTC	CASSIISSPYNEQFF
-	12	-	TRBJ1-1	TRBV7-2	TGTGCCAGCATGGGAGGGGACACTCGAGCTTTCTTT	CASMGGDTRAFF
-	15	once	TRBJ1-2	TRBV23-1	TGCGCCAGCAGTCAATCGGGGGAGGTAAACTATGGCTACACCTTC	CASSQSGEVNYGYTF
-	16	-	TRBJ1-6	TRBV5-8	TGTGCCAGCAGGCGGGGAAGGGAGACCTATAATTCACCCCTCCACTTT	CASRRGRETYNSPLHF
TRBD2	18	-	TRBJ2-3	TRBV5-6	TGTGCCAGCGATTCCCGAAGGGCTAGCGGGTATAGCACAGATACGCAGTATTTT	CASDSRRASGYSTDTQYF
-	14	-	TRBJ1-3	TRBV5-1	TGCGCCAGCTCCGACCCAGGGTCTGGAAACACCATATATTTT	CASSDPGSGNTIYF
-	17	-	TRBJ1-1	TRBV21-1	TGTGCCAGCAGCCCCGGCGGGGACAGGGGCTTGAACACTGAAGCTTTCTTT	CASSPGGDRGLNTEAFF
-	11	-	TRBJ2-7	TRBV30	TGTGCCTGGAGGGCTAGCTACGAGCAGTACTTC	CAWRASYEQYF
-	16	-	TRBJ2-1	TRBV24-1	TGTGCCACCAGTGCAGTTGAGACTAGCTCCTACAATGAGCAGTTCTTC	CATSAVETSSYNEQFF
TRBD1	15	-	TRBJ1-2	TRBV5-4	TGTGCCAGCAGCGGCCGGGACAGGGGGCCCTATGGCTACACCTTC	CASSGRDRGPYGYTF
-	12	-	TRBJ1-5	TRBV10-3	TGTGCCATCAGTTCGAGCAATCAGCCCCAGCATTTT	CAISSSNQPQHF
TRBD1	18	-	TRBJ1-5	TRBV4-1	TGCGCCAGCAGCCAAGAGTCCCTTGGGGACAGGCTCCGTCAGCCCCAGCATTTT	CASSQESLGDRLRQPQHF
-	15	-	TRBJ1-1	TRBV3-1/TRBV3-2	TGTGCCAGCAGCGCTTTGGGCAGGATGAACACTGAAGCTTTCTTT	CASSALGRMNTEAFF
TRBD1	17	-	TRBJ2-7	TRBV30	TGTGCCTGGATCAACGGGTGGGGACAGGGGACCTCCTACGAGCAGTACTTC	CAWINGWGQGTSYEQYF
-	15	-	TRBJ2-7	TRBV18	TGTGCCAGCTCACCGTTTGAACACATGATAAACGAGCAGTACTTC	CASSPFEHMINEQYF
TRBD2	17	-	TRBJ2-3	TRBV18	TGTGCCAGCTCACCAGTCGGACTAGCGGGGACCTTAGATACGCAGTATTTT	CASSPVGLAGTLDTQYF
TRBD1	17	-	TRBJ1-2	TRBV7-2	TGTGCCAGCAGCTTAGGTCCCCCGGGACAGGGATTCGATGGCTACACCTTC	CASSLGPPGQGFDGYTF
TRBD1	14	-	TRBJ1-2	TRBV5-6	TGTGCCAGCAGCTTGTTCCACAGGGGATATGGCTACACCTTC	CASSLFHRGYGYTF
TRBD2	15	once	TRBJ2-5	TRBV2	TGTGTCAGCAGTAAGGAGCGGGGGTACCAAGAGACCCAGTACTTC	CVSSKERGYQETQYF
-	15	-	TRBJ1-2	TRBV7-2	TGTGCCAGCAGCTTAAGAAACAGCCCACTCTATGGCTACACCTTC	CASSLRNSPLYGYTF
-	16	few	TRBJ1-6	TRBV5-4	TGTGCCAGCAGCCCAGCGGGGCAGGGTCAGAATTCACCCCTCCACTTT	CASSPAGQGQNSPLHF
-	15	-	TRBJ2-7	TRBV10-3	TGTGCCATCAGTGGCCCGGTGGGACTGACCTACGAGCAGTACTTC	CAISGPVGLTYEQYF
TRBD1	14	-	TRBJ2-7	TRBV5-1	TGCGCCAGCACGAAACAGGGGGCCCCCTACGAGCAGTACTTC	CASTKQGAPYEQYF
TRBD2	16	-	TRBJ2-1	TRBV5-1	TGCGCCAGCAGCCTTACTAGCGGGGGGACCTACAATGAGCAGTTCTTC	CASSLTSGGTYNEQFF
TRBD1	17	once	TRBJ2-2	TRBV7-8	TGTGCCAGCAGTCGATTTGGGGCAGGGGGTAACACCGGGGAGCTGTTTTTT	CASSRFGAGGNTGELFF
TRBD1	11	once	TRBJ2-4	TRBV12-3/TRBV12-4	TGTGCCAGCGGATTGACAGGGACAACAGTCTTC	CASGLTGTTVF
TRBD1	15	-	TRBJ2-2	TRBV3-1/TRBV3-2	TGTGCCAGCAGCCATAGAGACAGGGTTACCGGGGAGCTGTTTTTT	CASSHRDRVTGELFF
TRBD1	14	-	TRBJ1-2	TRBV29-1	TGCAGCGTTGAGGGACAGGGGACAAACTATGGCTACACCTTC	CSVEGQGTNYGYTF
TRBD1	18	-	TRBJ1-2	TRBV28	TGTGCCAGCACCTCATTTGGGGGACAGGGATATCGTGACTATGGCTACACCTTC	CASTSFGGQGYRDYGYTF
TRBD2	17	-	TRBJ2-1	TRBV2	TGTGCCAGCAGTGTATTTAGCGGGGGGGCTAAGGATAATGAGCAGTTCTTC	CASSVFSGGAKDNEQFF
TRBD2	13	once	TRBJ2-5	TRBV6-5	TGTACTGGGCGGGGGGTTCTTAAAGAGACCCAGTACTTC	CTGRGVLKETQYF
-	14	-	TRBJ1-4	TRBV15	TGTGCCACCAGCCAGGGTCAGCGAGATGAAAAACTGTTTTTT	CATSQGQRDEKLFF